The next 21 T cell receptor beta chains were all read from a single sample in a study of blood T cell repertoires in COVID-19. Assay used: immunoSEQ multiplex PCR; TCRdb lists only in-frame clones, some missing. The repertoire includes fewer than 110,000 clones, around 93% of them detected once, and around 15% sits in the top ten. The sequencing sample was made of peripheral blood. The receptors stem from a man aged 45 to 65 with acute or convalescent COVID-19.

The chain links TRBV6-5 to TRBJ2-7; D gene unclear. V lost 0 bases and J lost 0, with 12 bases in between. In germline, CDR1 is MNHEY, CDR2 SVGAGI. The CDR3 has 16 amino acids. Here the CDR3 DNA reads TGTGCCAGCAGTTACTCGTGGCGGATCCCCTCCTACGAGCAGTACTTC. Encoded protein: CASSYSWRIPSYEQYF.

CDR3 DNA: TGTGCCAGCAGCCAAGATCTTAGCGGGGGAAACACCGGGGAGCTGTTTTTT. It codes for CASSQDLSGGNTGELFF. This chain connects TRBV4-2 to TRBJ2-2, with 9 bases lining up with TRBD2. The CDR3 runs 17 residues. The germline V gene encodes CDR1 LGHNA and CDR2 YNFKEQ. After removal of 0 bases from V and 2 bases from J, the junction contained 4 bases not matched to a gene.

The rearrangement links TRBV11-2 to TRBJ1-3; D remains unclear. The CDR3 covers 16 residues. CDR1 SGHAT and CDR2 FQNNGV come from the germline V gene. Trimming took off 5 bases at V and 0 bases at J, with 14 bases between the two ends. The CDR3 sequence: CASSPRGVISGNTIYF. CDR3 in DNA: TGTGCCAGCAGCCCGCGCGGGGTGATCTCTGGAAACACCATATATTTT.

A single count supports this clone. The CDR3 nucleotides read TGTGCCAGCAGTTACTCGCTAGGGGGCGTGAATCAGCCCCAGCATTTT. Its translation: CASSYSLGGVNQPQHF. This chain connects TRBV6-6 to TRBJ1-5; 7 bases map to TRBD1. V lost 0 bases and J lost 4; bases outside the gene matches: 6. The CDR3 consists of 16 residues. Germline V CDR1 and CDR2: MNHNY, SVGAGI (reference sequence).

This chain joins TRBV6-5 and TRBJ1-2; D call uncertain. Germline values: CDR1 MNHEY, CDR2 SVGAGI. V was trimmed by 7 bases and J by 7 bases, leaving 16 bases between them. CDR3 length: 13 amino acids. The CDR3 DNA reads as TGTGCCAGCACCCCTCGGTCCCCAGGTGGCTACACCTTC. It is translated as CASTPRSPGGYTF.

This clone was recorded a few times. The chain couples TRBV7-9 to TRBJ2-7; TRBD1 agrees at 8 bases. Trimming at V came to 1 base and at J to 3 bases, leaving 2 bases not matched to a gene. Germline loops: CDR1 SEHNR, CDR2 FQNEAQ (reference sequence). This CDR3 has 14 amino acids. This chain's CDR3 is CASSLGDRFYEQYF. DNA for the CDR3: TGTGCCAGCAGCTTAGGGGACAGGTTCTACGAGCAGTACTTC.

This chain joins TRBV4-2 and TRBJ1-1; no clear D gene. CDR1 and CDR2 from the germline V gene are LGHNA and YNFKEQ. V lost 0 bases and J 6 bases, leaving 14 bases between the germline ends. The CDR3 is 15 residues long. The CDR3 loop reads CASSQDPPLGAEAFF. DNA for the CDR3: TGTGCCAGCAGCCAAGATCCCCCCCTGGGAGCTGAAGCTTTCTTT.

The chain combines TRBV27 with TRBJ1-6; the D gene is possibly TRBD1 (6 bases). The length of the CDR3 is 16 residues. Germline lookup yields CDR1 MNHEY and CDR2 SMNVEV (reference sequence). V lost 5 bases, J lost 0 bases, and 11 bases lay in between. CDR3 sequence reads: CASSLTGSSYNSPLHF. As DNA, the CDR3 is TGTGCCAGCAGTCTTACAGGGAGCTCCTATAATTCACCCCTCCACTTT.

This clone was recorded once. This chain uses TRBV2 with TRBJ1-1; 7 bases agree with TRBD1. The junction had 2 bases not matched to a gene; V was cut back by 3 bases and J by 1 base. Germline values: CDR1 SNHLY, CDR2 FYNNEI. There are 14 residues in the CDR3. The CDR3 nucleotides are TGTGCCAGCAGTGAGGGACAGTGGAACACTGAAGCTTTCTTT. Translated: CASSEGQWNTEAFF. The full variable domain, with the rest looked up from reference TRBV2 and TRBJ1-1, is EPEVTQTPSHQVTQMGQEVILRCVPISNHLYFYWYRQILGQKVEFLVSFYNNEISEKSEIFDDQFSVERPDGSNFTLKIRSTKLEDSAMYFCASSEGQWNTEAFFGQGTRLTVV.

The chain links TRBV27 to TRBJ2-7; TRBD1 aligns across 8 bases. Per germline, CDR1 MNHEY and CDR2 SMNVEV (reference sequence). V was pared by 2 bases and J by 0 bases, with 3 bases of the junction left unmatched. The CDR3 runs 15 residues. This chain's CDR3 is CASSLAGQGSYEQYF. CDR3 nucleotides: TGTGCCAGCAGTTTAGCTGGACAGGGCTCCTACGAGCAGTACTTC.

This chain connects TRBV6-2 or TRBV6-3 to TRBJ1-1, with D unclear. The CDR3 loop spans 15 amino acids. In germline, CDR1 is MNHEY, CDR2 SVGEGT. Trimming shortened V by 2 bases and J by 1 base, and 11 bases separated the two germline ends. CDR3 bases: TGTGCCAGCAGTTACCCCGCAACTAGGAACACTGAAGCTTTCTTT. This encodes CASSYPATRNTEAFF.

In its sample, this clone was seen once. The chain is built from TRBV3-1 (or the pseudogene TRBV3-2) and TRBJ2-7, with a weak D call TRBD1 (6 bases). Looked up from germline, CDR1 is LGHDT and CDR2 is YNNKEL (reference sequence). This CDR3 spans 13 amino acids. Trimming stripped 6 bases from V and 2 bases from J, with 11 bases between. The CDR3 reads CASRRTEAYEQYF. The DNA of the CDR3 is TGTGCCAGCAGGCGGACAGAAGCCTACGAGCAGTACTTC.

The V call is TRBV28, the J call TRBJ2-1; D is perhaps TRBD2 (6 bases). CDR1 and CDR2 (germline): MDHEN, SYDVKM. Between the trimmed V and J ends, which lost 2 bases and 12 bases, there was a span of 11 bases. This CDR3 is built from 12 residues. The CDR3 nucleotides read TGTGCCAGCAGTTTAGCACAGCGGGTGCAGTTCTTC. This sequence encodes CASSLAQRVQFF. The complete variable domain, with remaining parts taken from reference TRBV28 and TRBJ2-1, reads DVKVTQSSRYLVKRTGEKVFLECVQDMDHENMFWYRQDPGLGLRLIYFSYDVKMKEKGDIPEGYSVSREKKERFSLILESASTNQTSMYLCASSLAQRVQFFGPGTRLTVL.

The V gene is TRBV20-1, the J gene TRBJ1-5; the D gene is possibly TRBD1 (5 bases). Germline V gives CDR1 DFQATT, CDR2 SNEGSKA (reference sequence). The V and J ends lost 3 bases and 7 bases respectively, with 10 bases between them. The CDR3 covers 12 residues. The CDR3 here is CSASGGEQPQHF. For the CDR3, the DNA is TGCAGTGCTAGTGGGGGGGAACAGCCCCAGCATTTT.

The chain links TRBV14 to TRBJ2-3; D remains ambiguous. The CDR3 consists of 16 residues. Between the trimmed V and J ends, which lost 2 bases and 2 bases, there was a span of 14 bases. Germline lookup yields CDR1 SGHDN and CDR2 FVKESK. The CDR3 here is CASSQQHVPHTDTQYF. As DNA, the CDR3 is TGTGCCAGCAGCCAACAACACGTTCCCCACACAGATACGCAGTATTTT. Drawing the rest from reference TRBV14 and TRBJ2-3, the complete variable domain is EAGVTQFPSHSVIEKGQTVTLRCDPISGHDNLYWYRRVMGKEIKFLLHFVKESKQDESGMPNNRFLAERTGGTYSTLKVQPAELEDSGVYFCASSQQHVPHTDTQYFGPGTRLTVL.

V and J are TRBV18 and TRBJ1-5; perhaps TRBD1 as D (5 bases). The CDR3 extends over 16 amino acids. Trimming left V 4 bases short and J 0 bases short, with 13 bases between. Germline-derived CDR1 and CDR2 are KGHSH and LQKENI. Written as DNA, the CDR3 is TGTGCCAGCTCACAGGGGCCCCCCTATAGCAATCAGCCCCAGCATTTT. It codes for CASSQGPPYSNQPQHF.

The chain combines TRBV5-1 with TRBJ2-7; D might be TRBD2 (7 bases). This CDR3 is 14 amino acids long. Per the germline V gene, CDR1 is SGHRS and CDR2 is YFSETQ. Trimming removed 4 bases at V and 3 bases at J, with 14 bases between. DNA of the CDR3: TGCGCCAGCAGCCTGGGGGGGCAAGACTACGAGCAGTACTTC. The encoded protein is CASSLGGQDYEQYF.

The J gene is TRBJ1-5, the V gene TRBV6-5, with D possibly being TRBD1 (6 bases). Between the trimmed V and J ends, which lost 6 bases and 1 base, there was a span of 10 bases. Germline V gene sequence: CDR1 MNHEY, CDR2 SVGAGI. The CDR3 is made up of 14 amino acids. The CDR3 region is CASRLDSSNQPQHF. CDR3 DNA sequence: TGTGCCAGCAGGCTGGACAGCAGCAATCAGCCCCAGCATTTT.

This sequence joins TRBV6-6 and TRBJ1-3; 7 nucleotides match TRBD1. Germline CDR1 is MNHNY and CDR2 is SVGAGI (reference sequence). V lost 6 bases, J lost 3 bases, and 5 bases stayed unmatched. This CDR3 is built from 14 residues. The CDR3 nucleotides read TGTGCCAGCAGCCTCCAGGGGGGTGGAAACACCATATATTTT. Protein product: CASSLQGGGNTIYF.

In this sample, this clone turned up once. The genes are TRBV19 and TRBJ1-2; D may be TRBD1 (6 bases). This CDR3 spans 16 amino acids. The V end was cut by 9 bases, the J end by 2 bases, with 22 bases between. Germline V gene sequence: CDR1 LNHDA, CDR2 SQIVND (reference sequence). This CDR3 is CASTKMQGPPNYGYTF. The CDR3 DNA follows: TGTGCCAGCACTAAAATGCAGGGGCCACCCAACTATGGCTACACCTTC.

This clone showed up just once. CDR3 sequence: CASSERDRGRNQPQHF. The CDR3 DNA reads as TGTGCCAGCAGTGAACGGGACAGGGGCCGCAATCAGCCCCAGCATTTT. V and J are TRBV6-1 and TRBJ1-5; TRBD1 matches at 10 bases. The length of the CDR3 is 16 residues. The germline V gene encodes CDR1 MNHNS and CDR2 SASEGT. The V and J ends lost 2 bases and 2 bases, in that order; junction bases with no gene match: 3.